The rows below give T cell receptor beta chains drawn from one sample of a study of T cell responses to AZD1222 COVID-19 vaccine. The assay was immunoSEQ multiplex PCR, and TCRdb's table has in-frame clones only and misses some. The sample lists some 130,000 clones; roughly nine tenths were seen once. Material: peripheral blood, obtained on day 0 of AZD1222 vaccination. These receptors were obtained from an adult in good health. The CDR3 runs from the conserved cysteine through the conserved F or W. The D gene is left open where the match is weak. A clone size is listed for some rows: how often the clone was seen (once, few, many), or a class if it is expanded.

j_call v_call clone_size d_call cdr3_nt cdr3_aa
TRBJ1-2 TRBV5-6 - - TGTGCCAGCAGCTCAGATAACTATGGCTACACCTTC CASSSDNYGYTF
TRBJ1-1 TRBV18 - - TGTGCCAGCTCACCACCAGGGGGGGAGGGCACTGAAGCTTTCTTT CASSPPGGEGTEAFF
TRBJ1-2 TRBV7-9 few - TGTGCCAGCAGCTTCAACGGGCGAGGGGGTGGCTACACCTTC CASSFNGRGGGYTF
TRBJ2-3 TRBV30 - TRBD2 TGTGCCTGGAGTGGGACTAGCGGGGACACAGATACGCAGTATTTT CAWSGTSGDTDTQYF
TRBJ2-3 TRBV6-5 - TRBD2 TGTGCCAGCAGTTCCCCAGGACTAGCGGTGCAGTATTTT CASSSPGLAVQYF
TRBJ2-6 TRBV2 - - TGTGCCAGCAGTCCCGCCTCTGGGGCCAACGTCCTGACTTTC CASSPASGANVLTF
TRBJ1-4 TRBV29-1 - - TGCAGCGTTGCAAGTAATAATGAAAAACTGTTTTTT CSVASNNEKLFF
TRBJ2-3 TRBV11-3 - - TGTGCCAGCAGCCCCTATGACGGAGATACGCAGTATTTT CASSPYDGDTQYF
TRBJ1-1 TRBV5-4 - - TGTGCCAGCGGGGGAGGGGCTGGGGGCACTGAAGCTTTCTTT CASGGGAGGTEAFF
TRBJ2-5 TRBV28 - - TGTGCCAGCAGTTCCTCAGGCCAAGAGACCCAGTACTTC CASSSSGQETQYF
TRBJ2-7 TRBV5-1 - TRBD1 TGCGCCAGCAGCCCATGGACAGGGGGGTCCTACGAGCAGTACTTC CASSPWTGGSYEQYF